The 17 T cell receptor beta chains below come from one sample, sequenced in a study of regulatory T cells in long-lasting Graves disease (dated by TCRdb to the early 2020s). This sample's time point label indicates: newly diagnosed GD, antithyroid drugs for less than 3 months. For both TCR sequencing and RNA sequencing, RNA was extracted from PBMCs using TRIzol. Receptors were amplified or captured by multiplex PCR. Sequencing was performed on an Illumina HiSeq 4000. TCR beta libraries were built with iRepertoire HTBI primers and Arm-PCR amplification of CDR3 regions. TCRdb trimmed public reads at Q25 via fastp, called clones via MiXCR and kept in-frame beta chains. CDR3 protein sequences are deduplicated, and each keeps its most common genes and DNA. This sample lists under 700,000 distinct CDR3 sequences; 16% were detected once. The biggest ten clones account for 20% to 30% of the sample. These data were also filed under a second study, of T cells in Graves' hyperthyroidism and ophthalmopathy.

Here the sequenced sample was peripheral blood mononuclear cells (PBMCs), taken at new diagnosis, from a patient treated with antithyroid drugs. Receptors originate from a woman between 40 and 65 years old with Graves disease. Donor details come from another sample of the same person, matched by shared clones.

The chain carries TRBV5-1 and TRBJ1-6; D unresolved. This CDR3 spans 13 amino acids. CDR1 is SGHRS, CDR2 YFSETQ, per germline. V was clipped by 1 base and J by 6 bases, with 5 bases between them. The CDR3 here is CASSLTLNSPLHF. In DNA, the CDR3 is TGCGCCAGCAGCTTGACACTTAATTCACCCCTCCACTTT.

In its sample, this clonotype was seen many times. The rearrangement joins TRBV5-1 to TRBJ2-7; D may be TRBD1 (6 bases). The germline V and J ends were trimmed by 5 bases and 3 bases, with 18 bases remaining between them. The germline V gene encodes CDR1 SGHRS and CDR2 YFSETQ. The CDR3 contains 15 residues. The CDR3 is CASRSTRGGVYEQYF. CDR3 bases: TGCGCCAGCAGGTCTACTCGAGGGGGAGTCTACGAGCAGTACTTC.

The chain employs TRBV6-1 and TRBJ2-3, with D unclear. The CDR3 length is 11 residues. CDR1 and CDR2 from the germline V gene are MNHNS and SASEGT. The V end lost 8 bases, the J end lost 7 bases, and 10 bases lay between the germline ends. The CDR3 DNA reads as TGTGCCAGCTACGCCGGAAATACGCAGTATTTT. Translating gives CASYAGNTQYF.

This clonotype was detected ten times or more. This sequence joins TRBV2 and TRBJ1-6; unclear D gene. Germline V gene sequence: CDR1 SNHLY, CDR2 FYNNEI. V lost 7 bases to trimming and J lost 7 bases, with 11 bases between them. The CDR3 is 13 amino acids. The CDR3 region has the DNA TGTGCCAGCATGCAGGCTCCAAATTCACCCCTCCACTTT. As protein: CASMQAPNSPLHF.

This clonotype was observed a handful of times. V is TRBV6-5 and J is TRBJ2-1; TRBD2 matches 8 bases. The CDR3 consists of 15 residues. CDR1 MNHEY and CDR2 SVGAGI come from the germline V gene. V was clipped by 4 bases and J by 10 bases; unmatched bases: 12. The CDR3 DNA is TGTGCCAGCAGTTCCTACGGGGGGGGGGCTGGAGAGCAGTTCTTC. Translating it yields CASSSYGGGAGEQFF.

The sample holds one count of this clonotype. This chain joins TRBV20-1 and TRBJ2-3; D gene uncertain. V was shortened by 3 bases and J by 6 bases, with 4 bases between the two germline ends. CDR3 length: 10 residues. Germline V lookup: CDR1 DFQATT, CDR2 SNEGSKA (reference sequence). The CDR3 coding sequence is TGCAGTGCTAGTAGGGATACGCAGTATTTT. Residues: CSASRDTQYF.

This chain connects TRBV4-1 to TRBJ2-3, with 10 bases that match TRBD2. The J segment lost 3 bases and the V segment lost 4 bases, leaving 7 bases of the junction unmatched. The CDR3 runs to 16 residues. Germline lookup yields CDR1 MGHRA and CDR2 YSYEKL. The DNA of the CDR3 is TGCGCCAGCAGCCGCCAGCGGGGGGGTCAGACAGATACGCAGTATTTT. As protein: CASSRQRGGQTDTQYF.

This sequence joins TRBV28 and TRBJ1-2; no clear D. Trimming left V 6 bases short and J 4 bases short, with 15 bases between. This CDR3 spans 14 amino acids. The germline V gene has CDR1 MDHEN and CDR2 SYDVKM. The CDR3 region has the DNA TGTGCCAGCAGATCCCCCGGGCCTGGCTATGGCTACACCTTC. Translated: CASRSPGPGYGYTF.

This clonotype was found many times. CDR3 in DNA: TGCGCCAGCAGCTTGGAGGGGGGGGACTATGGCTACACCTTC. As protein: CASSLEGGDYGYTF. This chain joins TRBV5-1 and TRBJ1-2, with D perhaps matching TRBD1 (6 bases). CDR1 SGHRS and CDR2 YFSETQ come from the germline V gene. This CDR3 contains 14 residues. Deletions cut 0 bases from V and 3 bases from J, with 9 bases between. The full variable domain, completed using reference TRBV5-1 and TRBJ1-2, is KAGVTQTPRYLIKTRGQQVTLSCSPISGHRSVSWYQQTPGQGLQFLFEYFSETQRNKGNFPGRFSGRQFSNSRSEMNVSTLELGDSALYLCASSLEGGDYGYTFGSGTRLTVV.

CDR3 amino acids: CASSLMTGQRTEAFF. CDR3 sequence (DNA): TGTGCCAGCAGCCTGATGACAGGCCAGAGAACTGAAGCTTTCTTT. This chain connects TRBV4-2 to TRBJ1-1, with D perhaps matching TRBD1 (6 bases). Trimming shortened V by 4 bases and J by 5 bases, and 17 bases separated the two germline ends. The CDR3 consists of 15 residues. Germline lookup yields CDR1 LGHNA and CDR2 YNFKEQ.

The sample holds a few counts of this clonotype. This chain joins TRBV13 and TRBJ2-2; a possible D gene is TRBD1 (5 bases). CDR3 size: 16 residues. The germline V gene encodes CDR1 PRHDT and CDR2 FYEKMQ (reference sequence). V was trimmed by 5 bases and J by 8 bases, leaving 21 bases between them. DNA of the CDR3: TGTGCCAGCAGCGCCGAACAGGACAAAGGAACAGGGGAGCTGTTTTTT. The encoded protein is CASSAEQDKGTGELFF.

This clonotype was counted at least ten times. The CDR3 nucleotides are TGCGCCAGCAGCTTGGCGGGGGAAGAGAACGAGCAGTACTTC. It yields the protein CASSLAGEENEQYF. The rearrangement uses TRBV5-1 and TRBJ2-7, with D perhaps matching TRBD2 (6 bases). V shed 0 bases and J shed 5 bases, with 12 bases lying between them. Germline CDR1 reads SGHRS; CDR2 reads YFSETQ. This CDR3 comprises 14 residues.

This clonotype was detected ten times or more. V and J are TRBV2 and TRBJ1-5; TRBD1 aligns across 10 bases. The CDR3 runs 14 residues. Trimming at V came to 4 bases and at J to 4 bases, leaving 1 base not matched to a gene. Germline V gene data show CDR1 as SNHLY and CDR2 as FYNNEI. CDR3 sequence: CASSGQGANQPQHF. The CDR3 bases are TGTGCCAGCAGTGGACAGGGGGCGAATCAGCCCCAGCATTTT. Using reference TRBV2 and TRBJ1-5 for the parts outside the CDR3, the full variable domain is EPEVTQTPSHQVTQMGQEVILRCVPISNHLYFYWYRQILGQKVEFLVSFYNNEISEKSEIFDDQFSVERPDGSNFTLKIRSTKLEDSAMYFCASSGQGANQPQHFGDGTRLSIL.

This clonotype came up many times. The CDR3 reads CASSLGVWVGGGNTIYF. DNA of the CDR3: TGTGCCAGCAGCTTAGGAGTGTGGGTGGGTGGTGGAAACACCATATATTTT. V gene TRBV7-8 combines with J gene TRBJ1-3; D unclear. The CDR3 spans 17 residues. Germline CDR1 reads SGHVS; CDR2 reads FQNEAQ. The V end was cut by 1 base, the J end by 3 bases, with 16 bases between.

The table lists this clonotype with a few counts. CDR3 sequence: CAARAGGPGETQYF. The CDR3 nucleotides read TGTGCGGCGCGGGCGGGGGGGCCCGGAGAGACCCAGTACTTC. The chain couples TRBV3-1 to TRBJ2-5; 9 nucleotides align to TRBD2. Germline V lookup: CDR1 LGHDT, CDR2 YNNKEL (reference sequence). This CDR3 contains 14 residues.

This clonotype was observed many times. The chain uses TRBV5-1 and TRBJ1-1; D is undetermined. The germline V gene encodes CDR1 SGHRS and CDR2 YFSETQ. CDR3 length: 17 residues. Trimming removed 1 base from V and 0 bases from J, with 16 bases in between. The CDR3 bases are TGCGCCAGCAGCTTGAGTGCTTCTGCTACGCTGAACACTGAAGCTTTCTTT. Translating gives CASSLSASATLNTEAFF.

The J gene is TRBJ1-5, the V gene TRBV20-1; TRBD1 aligns across 7 bases. Trimming at V came to 6 bases and at J to 0 bases, leaving 8 bases not matched to a gene. The germline CDR1 and CDR2 sequences are DFQATT and SNEGSKA (reference sequence). This CDR3 contains 15 residues. CDR3 nucleotide sequence: TGCAGTGCCCTCGGGACAGAATATAGCAATCAGCCCCAGCATTTT. As protein: CSALGTEYSNQPQHF.